The sequence of this TCR beta chain was determined in a study of T cell repertoires in cytomegalovirus infection. Study-wide background: Public TCR beta signature analysis indicated the presence of both CMV infection and matching HLA type.

TCRdb re-called the reads through MiXCR, storing one row per CDR3 protein. The data contain about 140,000 distinct CDR3 sequences, 6.5% of them singletons. Study findings and constraints: There were HLA-C-restricted CMV-specific TCR beta clonotypes dominating the ex vivo response.

Trimming removed 2 bases from V and 4 bases from J, with 11 bases in between. The CDR3 runs 14 residues. The germline gives CDR1 MNHEY, CDR2 SVGEGT. Details on this clonotype: The antigen remains undetermined.

The V gene is TRBV6-2 or TRBV6-3, the J gene TRBJ1-1, with a weak D call TRBD1 (5 bases). This TCR was recovered from a human donor in good health (CMV status not recorded). Some clones in this sample may be carry-over from other donors' samples. Sequenced: PBMCs. CDR3 sequence: CASSYGQGGTEAFF. In DNA, the CDR3 is TGTGCCAGCAGTTACGGGCAGGGAGGCACTGAAGCTTTCTTT.